Presented here are 27 T cell receptor beta chains from one specimen sequenced in a study of blood T cell repertoires in COVID-19. The repertoire was sequenced with immunoSEQ multiplex PCR; TCRdb's copy has only in-frame clones and lacks some. The table records under 200,000 clones, roughly 80% of them present only once. The source material was peripheral blood. These receptors came from a man in his sixties or seventies with active or convalescent COVID-19.

This clone was counted a few times. This rearrangement joins TRBV10-3 to TRBJ1-6, with a weak D call TRBD1 (5 bases). This CDR3 comprises 13 residues. V was pared by 7 bases and J by 9 bases, with 13 bases between. Germline lookup yields CDR1 ENHRY and CDR2 SYGVKD. DNA for the CDR3: TGTGCCATCAAGCAGGGTGATCTTTCACCCCTCCACTTT. Encoded protein: CAIKQGDLSPLHF.

The gene calls are TRBV6-2 or TRBV6-3 and TRBJ2-1; 10 bases fit TRBD1. This CDR3 is 16 amino acids long. The J segment lost 0 bases and the V segment lost 8 bases, leaving 7 bases of the junction unmatched. Germline CDR1 is MNHEY and CDR2 is SVGEGT. The CDR3 region is CASRRDRGRSYNEQFF. The CDR3 nucleotides read TGTGCCAGCCGCCGGGACAGGGGCCGCTCCTACAATGAGCAGTTCTTC.

The chain couples TRBV5-1 to TRBJ2-1, with TRBD2 matching 8 bases. This CDR3 is 16 amino acids long. V gave up 0 bases and J gave up 7 bases; unmatched junction bases: 9. The V gene's germline CDR1 is SGHRS and CDR2 YFSETQ. CDR3 DNA sequence: TGCGCCAGCAGCTTGGAATTTCTAGCGGGTGGGAATGAGCAGTTCTTC. Translated: CASSLEFLAGGNEQFF.

V usage is TRBV5-4 and J usage is TRBJ1-1, with 12 bases fitting TRBD1. The junction had 1 base not matched to a gene; V was cut back by 3 bases and J by 4 bases. The CDR3 is made up of 14 amino acids. CDR1 is SGHNT and CDR2 is YYREEE in the germline V gene (reference sequence). The CDR3 sequence: CASSWGQGATEAFF. The DNA of the CDR3 is TGTGCCAGCAGCTGGGGACAGGGGGCCACTGAAGCTTTCTTT.

The rearrangement joins TRBV7-3 to TRBJ2-1; 9 nucleotides line up with TRBD2. Looked up from germline, CDR1 is SGHTA and CDR2 is FQGTGA. V gave up 5 bases and J gave up 10 bases; unmatched junction bases: 24. The CDR3 loop spans 19 amino acids. The CDR3 DNA follows: TGTGCCAGCAGCCCTGGAGGTTTTCTTACTAGCGGGCCCCTCGCGGAGCAGTTCTTC. Translated, it gives CASSPGGFLTSGPLAEQFF.

This clone was picked up a small number of times. The V and J genes are TRBV11-3 and TRBJ1-2; perhaps TRBD1 as D (5 bases). Germline V gene data show CDR1 as SGHNT and CDR2 as YENEEA. CDR3 length equals 15 residues. V was trimmed by 1 base and J by 6 bases, leaving 15 bases between them. The CDR3 bases are TGTGCCAGCAGCTTAGGCCCGGGGGAATTGAATGGCTACACCTTC. Amino acid sequence: CASSLGPGELNGYTF.

V gene TRBV7-2 combines with J gene TRBJ1-2; tentatively, D is TRBD1 (5 bases). The V gene's germline CDR1 is SGHTA and CDR2 FQGNSA. The CDR3 sequence is 13 residues long. The germline V and J ends were trimmed by 5 bases and 6 bases, with 13 bases remaining between them. The CDR3 coding sequence is TGTGCCAGCAGCCCCTCGCGGGGCAATGGCTACACCTTC. This translates into CASSPSRGNGYTF.

The chain is built from TRBV5-1 and TRBJ1-2; D is possibly TRBD1 (6 bases). The CDR3 runs to 14 residues. CDR1 is SGHRS, CDR2 YFSETQ, per germline. Trimming took 1 base from V and 4 from J, leaving 11 bases between them. The CDR3 reads CASSLLGQFYGYTF. The CDR3 DNA sequence: TGCGCCAGCAGCTTGCTCGGACAGTTCTATGGCTACACCTTC.

The rearrangement joins TRBV7-2 to TRBJ2-5, with 10 bases fitting TRBD1. V shed 6 bases and J 4 bases; nucleotides not matched to a gene: 2. This CDR3 contains 13 residues. Germline CDR1 SGHTA, CDR2 FQGNSA. This chain's CDR3 is CASSRDRGETQYF. The DNA of the CDR3 is TGTGCCAGCAGTAGGGACAGGGGAGAGACCCAGTACTTC.

This sequence joins TRBV5-6 and TRBJ1-5; a possible D gene is TRBD1 (5 bases). The CDR3 consists of 14 residues. Trimming left V 2 bases short and J 5 bases short, with 11 bases between. Germline CDR1 reads SGHDT; CDR2 reads YYEEEE. This chain's CDR3 is CASSFGGTYQPQHF. The CDR3 region has the DNA TGTGCCAGCAGCTTCGGGGGGACTTATCAGCCCCAGCATTTT.

This clone has only one observation. The chain employs TRBV30 and TRBJ2-1, with a tentative D call TRBD1 (5 bases). Germline V gene sequence: CDR1 GTSNPN, CDR2 SVGIG (reference sequence). V lost 4 bases to trimming and J lost 8 bases, with 21 bases between them. CDR3 length: 15 residues. The CDR3 nucleotides read TGTGCCTGGAAGGTCCCGTCTCCTTGGGGCTATGAGCAGTTCTTC. This codes for CAWKVPSPWGYEQFF.

This chain connects TRBV6-1 to TRBJ1-2; 7 positions match TRBD1. This CDR3 is built from 15 residues. The germline V gene encodes CDR1 MNHNS and CDR2 SASEGT. With 1 base clipped from V and 0 bases from J, the junction kept 2 bases outside the gene matches. This CDR3 reads CASSEGGTANYGYTF. The DNA of the CDR3 is TGTGCCAGCAGTGAAGGGGGGACAGCTAACTATGGCTACACCTTC.

The chain employs TRBV29-1 and TRBJ1-1, with D possibly TRBD1 on 5 matching bases. The CDR3 is 12 residues long. Trimming left V 5 bases short and J 6 bases short, with 13 bases between. Germline values: CDR1 SQVTM, CDR2 ANQGSEA. As DNA, the CDR3 is TGCAGCGTTAGGGTCCAGGGCGCTGAAGCTTTCTTT. Its translation: CSVRVQGAEAFF.

CDR3 DNA sequence: TGTGCCAGCAGCTTCGGACAGGGGGCAGCTAATGAAAAACTGTTTTTT. This sequence encodes CASSFGQGAANEKLFF. V and J are TRBV7-6 and TRBJ1-4, with 11 bases matching TRBD1. Trimming cost V 3 bases and J 3 bases; bases outside gene matches: 3. CDR3 length equals 16 residues. Germline assignment: CDR1 SGHVS and CDR2 FNYEAQ.

V is TRBV11-2 and J is TRBJ2-1; 10 bases fit TRBD2. The CDR3 contains 16 residues. V lost 5 bases and J lost 2; bases outside the gene matches: 6. Germline values: CDR1 SGHAT, CDR2 FQNNGV. Written as DNA, the CDR3 is TGTGCCAGCAGCCCCTCCCTAGCGGGGGCCTACAATGAGCAGTTCTTC. It translates to CASSPSLAGAYNEQFF.

This chain links TRBV7-8 with TRBJ2-1, with D maybe TRBD1 (5 bases). Germline V gives CDR1 SGHVS, CDR2 FQNEAQ. V lost 5 bases and J lost 4, with 24 bases in between. This CDR3 is built from 18 residues. The CDR3 bases are TGTGCCAGCAGCCTACAGGCCGGTACCGTACCTGGGTACAATGAGCAGTTCTTC. Translated: CASSLQAGTVPGYNEQFF.

The chain links TRBV6-6 to TRBJ2-3; D is unclear. V was clipped by 8 bases and J by 4 bases, with 19 bases between them. This CDR3 has 15 residues. Germline lookup yields CDR1 MNHNY and CDR2 SVGAGI (reference sequence). The CDR3 sequence is CASRPTAGHPDTQYF. CDR3 DNA sequence: TGTGCCAGCCGTCCTACAGCTGGGCACCCAGATACGCAGTATTTT.

V is TRBV10-3 and J is TRBJ2-2, with TRBD1 matching 10 bases. With 6 bases clipped from V and 8 bases from J, the junction kept 9 bases outside the gene matches. This CDR3 region has 15 residues. From germline, CDR1 is ENHRY and CDR2 SYGVKD. The CDR3 DNA is TGTGCCATCAGACCGGACAGGGGGGGGCTGGGGGAGCTGTTTTTT. Amino acids: CAIRPDRGGLGELFF.

The chain carries TRBV4-2 and TRBJ1-4; tentatively, D is TRBD1 (6 bases). The ends were cut back, 0 bases at V and 10 bases at J, with 18 bases in the middle. The CDR3 covers 16 residues. Per germline, CDR1 LGHNA and CDR2 YNFKEQ. CDR3 sequence: CASSQDPAVGAGKLFF. CDR3 coding DNA: TGTGCCAGCAGCCAAGACCCCGCCGTGGGGGCTGGAAAACTGTTTTTT.

This rearrangement joins TRBV18 to TRBJ2-3; possibly TRBD2 for D (5 bases). Per the germline V gene, CDR1 is KGHSH and CDR2 is LQKENI. V dropped 3 bases and J dropped 0 bases, with 10 bases sitting between them. This CDR3 has 15 residues. The CDR3 loop is CASSPSGLSTDTQYF. DNA of the CDR3: TGTGCCAGCTCACCGTCAGGACTTAGCACAGATACGCAGTATTTT.

V and J are TRBV27 and TRBJ2-5; D gene uncertain. V lost 0 bases, J lost 5 bases, and 13 bases lay in between. This CDR3 is built from 15 residues. CDR1 is MNHEY, CDR2 SMNVEV, per germline (reference sequence). DNA for the CDR3: TGTGCCAGCAGTTTATCGGTTTACGGGTTGGAGACCCAGTACTTC. It is translated as CASSLSVYGLETQYF.

The rearrangement links TRBV3-1 (or the pseudogene TRBV3-2) to TRBJ2-3, with D possibly being TRBD2 (5 bases). Trimming left V 5 bases short and J 6 bases short, with 9 bases between. CDR1 is LGHDT, CDR2 YNNKEL, per germline (reference sequence). The CDR3 consists of 12 residues. CDR3 DNA: TGTGCCAGCAGCGAAACGGGGGATACGCAGTATTTT. This gives the protein CASSETGDTQYF.

This chain's CDR3 is CASSYSNQGFEAFF. CDR3 nucleotides: TGTGCCAGCAGTTACTCGAACCAGGGGTTTGAAGCTTTCTTT. V is TRBV6-2 or TRBV6-3 and J is TRBJ1-1; possibly TRBD1 for D (6 bases). Per the germline V gene, CDR1 is MNHEY and CDR2 is SVGEGT. The CDR3 loop spans 14 amino acids. V gave up 0 bases and J gave up 7 bases, with 12 bases separating them.

The rearrangement joins TRBV21-1 to TRBJ2-7; the table calls TRBD1, which could not be checked here. TRBV21-1 is recorded as a pseudogene. The CDR3 has 14 amino acids. CDR3 nucleotide sequence: TGTGCCAGCCGCTCCGGGACAGGGACCGACGAGCAGTACTTC. Protein sequence: CASRSGTGTDEQYF.

Here the CDR3 reads CASSPSLADRVDEQFF. The DNA for the CDR3 is TGTGCCAGCTCACCTTCACTAGCTGATAGGGTCGATGAGCAGTTCTTC. The V gene is TRBV18, the J gene TRBJ2-1; D perhaps matches TRBD2 (6 bases). CDR1 is KGHSH, CDR2 LQKENI, per germline. The V end was cut by 3 bases, the J end by 8 bases, with 20 bases between. The CDR3 has 16 amino acids.

In this sample, this clone turned up once. This sequence joins TRBV4-3 and TRBJ2-7; 7 nucleotides agree with TRBD1. V gave up 2 bases and J gave up 4 bases; unmatched junction bases: 8. This CDR3 has 15 residues. Germline values: CDR1 LGHNA, CDR2 YSLEER. CDR3 residues: CASSQRDREGYEQYF. CDR3 nucleotides: TGCGCCAGCAGCCAAAGGGACAGAGAGGGATACGAGCAGTACTTC.

The chain has TRBV9 and TRBJ2-7, with 7 nucleotides matching TRBD1. Germline CDR1 and CDR2: SGDLS and YYNGEE. V lost 2 bases and J lost 6; bases outside the gene matches: 8. CDR3 size: 14 residues. In nucleotides, the CDR3 is TGTGCCAGCAGCGTGAGACAGGGTGGGTCCGAGCAGTACTTC. Its protein is CASSVRQGGSEQYF. Variable domain in full (rest from reference TRBV9 and TRBJ2-7): DSGVTQTPKHLITATGQRVTLRCSPRSGDLSVYWYQQSLDQGLQFLIQYYNGEERAKGNILERFSAQQFPDLHSELNLSSLELGDSALYFCASSVRQGGSEQYFGPGTRLTVT.